This TCR beta chain was observed in a study of cytomegalovirus exposure and HLA in healthy donors. Germline-derived CDR1 and CDR2 are LNHDA and SQIVND (reference sequence). Trimming cost V 5 bases and J 12 bases, with 17 bases left between them. The CDR3 is 13 residues long. PCR employed 60 Vbeta and 13 Jbeta primers. Clones were read by immunoSEQ multiplex PCR, and TCRdb kept only the in-frame ones, dropping some. The sample records 100,000 to 150,000 clones, 83% being singletons. General study points: Reports indicated that the classifier achieved high specificity and sensitivity in diagnosing cytomegalovirus status. Analyzed later, association rates of TCRs varied across HLA loci, with DRB1 most and HLA-C fewest.

The donors, nominally healthy at sampling, likely had unrecorded immune exposures. A note on this clone: The antigen remains unidentified.

Sequenced input: PBMCs. The sequence was obtained from a middle-aged woman in good health and CMV-seropositive. The chain combines TRBV19 with TRBJ2-1, with D possibly matching TRBD2 (5 bases). CDR3: CASSPSSIEGQFF. As DNA, the CDR3 is TGTGCCAGTAGTCCTTCTAGCATAGAGGGGCAGTTCTTC.